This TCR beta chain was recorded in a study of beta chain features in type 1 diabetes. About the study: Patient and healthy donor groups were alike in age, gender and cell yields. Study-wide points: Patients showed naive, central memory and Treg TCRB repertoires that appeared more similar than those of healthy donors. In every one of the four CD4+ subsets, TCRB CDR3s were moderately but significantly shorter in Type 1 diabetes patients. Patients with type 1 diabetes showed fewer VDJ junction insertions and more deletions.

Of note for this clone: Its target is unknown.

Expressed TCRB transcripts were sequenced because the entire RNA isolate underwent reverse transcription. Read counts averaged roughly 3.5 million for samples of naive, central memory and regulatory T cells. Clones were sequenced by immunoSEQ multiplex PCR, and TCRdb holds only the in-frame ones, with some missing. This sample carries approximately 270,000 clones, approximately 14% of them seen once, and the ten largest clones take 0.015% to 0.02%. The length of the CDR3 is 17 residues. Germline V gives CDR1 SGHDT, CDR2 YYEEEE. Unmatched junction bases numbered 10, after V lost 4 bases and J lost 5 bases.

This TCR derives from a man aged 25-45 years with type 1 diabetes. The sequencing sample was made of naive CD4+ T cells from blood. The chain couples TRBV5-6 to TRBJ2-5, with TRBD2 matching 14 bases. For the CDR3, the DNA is TGTGCCAGCAGCCTCGGGACTAGCGGGAGCATGTGGGAGACCCAGTACTTC. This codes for CASSLGTSGSMWETQYF.